Listed below are T cell receptor beta chains from one sample, sequenced in a study of breast tumors, draining lymph nodes, adjacent tissues. TCRdb fed the multiplex PCR reads into MiXCR, producing one record per CDR3 protein. The sample yields approximately 28,000 distinct CDR3 sequences, under 80% seen once. Sequences were obtained from breast tumor tissue. These receptor sequences come from a female donor with breast cancer. Some clones in this sample may be carry-over from other donors' samples. CDR3s include the opening cysteine and the closing phenylalanine or tryptophan. D genes are given only for firm matches. Clone size, where shown, is once, few, many, or a class for clones that have expanded.

j_call d_call v_call clone_size cdr3_nt cdr3_aa
TRBJ1-5 NA TRBV19 NA TGTGCCAGTAGTCCAACCACGGGGGCGGATCAGCCCCAGCATTTT CASSPTTGADQPQHF
TRBJ1-3 NA TRBV29-1 NA TGCAGCGTTGAAGCCGTAAGGGGAAACACCATATATTTT CSVEAVRGNTIYF
TRBJ2-7 TRBD1 TRBV20-1 NA TGCAGTGCCACCAAGTACGGGACAGGGGTTTACGAGCAGTACTTC CSATKYGTGVYEQYF
TRBJ1-3 NA TRBV19 many TGTGCCAGTAGTATGGCCGGGGGGCCTGGAAACACCATATATTTT CASSMAGGPGNTIYF
TRBJ1-2 NA TRBV29-1 NA TGCAGCGCGGGAGGGGGATTCGGGTATGGCTACACCTTC CSAGGGFGYGYTF
TRBJ2-1 TRBD2 TRBV27 NA TGTGCCAGCAGTGGCCGGACTAGCGGGAGGCTCAATGAGCAGTTCTTC CASSGRTSGRLNEQFF
TRBJ1-2 TRBD1 TRBV7-2 many TGTGCCAGCAGCTTAGGGGGGGGACAGAGTTATGGCTACCCCTTC CASSLGGGQSYGYPF
TRBJ2-3 TRBD2 TRBV7-3 NA TGTGCCAGCAGCCCACGACTAGCGGGAGCAGATACGCAGTATTTT CASSPRLAGADTQYF
TRBJ1-3 NA TRBV7-2 NA TGTGCCAGCAGCCCCTGGTATAGCCCTGGAAACACCATATATTTT CASSPWYSPGNTIYF
TRBJ1-2 TRBD1 TRBV6-5 NA TGTGCCAGCAGCCAGGACAGGGCCAATAACTATGGCTACACCTTC CASSQDRANNYGYTF
TRBJ2-1 TRBD1 TRBV12-3/TRBV12-4 NA TGTGCCAGCAGGTCTTCTCCTGTCACAGGGGTTTCCCAGTTCTTC CASRSSPVTGVSQFF
TRBJ1-5 TRBD1 TRBV25-1 NA TGTGCCAGCAGTGCCTGGGGGGACAGGGGCAATCAGCCCCAGCATTTT CASSAWGDRGNQPQHF
TRBJ2-3 TRBD1 TRBV6-6 medium-sized TGTGCCAGCAGCCCGGGACAGGGCACAGATACGCAGTATTTT CASSPGQGTDTQYF
TRBJ1-6 NA TRBV19 NA TGTGCCAGTAGTACTCCATTGAGCTCCTATAATTCACCCCTCCACTTT CASSTPLSSYNSPLHF
TRBJ2-1 TRBD2 TRBV15 NA TGTGCCACCAGCAGCCCGGGGACTAGCGGGGGGAGCTCCTACAATGAGCAGTTCTTC CATSSPGTSGGSSYNEQFF
TRBJ2-5 NA TRBV7-2 NA TGTGCCAGCAGTTCGACAACAGGGTCATGGGAGACCCAGTACTTC CASSSTTGSWETQYF
TRBJ2-2 TRBD2 TRBV5-1 NA TGCGCCAGCAGCTTGCTAGCGGGGTTGAACACCGGGGAGCTGTTTTTT CASSLLAGLNTGELFF
TRBJ2-3 NA TRBV20-1 NA TGCAGTGCTAGATCGGGTGGGACGCAGTATTTT CSARSGGTQYF
TRBJ2-1 TRBD2 TRBV20-1 once TGCAGTGCTAGGGGACTAGCGGGGGCGAGCTCCTACAATGAGCAGTTCTTC CSARGLAGASSYNEQFF
TRBJ2-7 NA TRBV5-1 NA TGCGCCAGCAGCTTGGTTTGGCGCCCGAGCTCCTACGAGCAGTACTTC CASSLVWRPSSYEQYF
TRBJ2-5 TRBD2 TRBV9 NA TGTGCCAGCAGCGTAGAGTCCGGGACTAACCGGGAGACCCAGTACTTC CASSVESGTNRETQYF
TRBJ1-2 NA TRBV28 many TGTGCCAGCAGTACGGGACATAACTATGGCTACACCTTC CASSTGHNYGYTF
TRBJ2-1 NA TRBV7-9 NA TGTGCCAGCAGCTTAGGAGAACTAGTCCGGGAGCAGTTCTTC CASSLGELVREQFF
TRBJ2-3 TRBD2 TRBV19 many TGTGCCAGTAAACCGGGACTAGCGAGCACAGATACGCAGTATTTT CASKPGLASTDTQYF
TRBJ2-3 NA TRBV7-3 NA TGTGCCAGCAGCCGCGCCATAGGGTACGCGCAGGATACGCAGTATTTT CASSRAIGYAQDTQYF
TRBJ2-7 TRBD1 TRBV5-4 NA TGTGCCAGCAGCTATATGGGACAGAACTACGAGCAGTACTTC CASSYMGQNYEQYF
TRBJ1-5 TRBD1 TRBV7-9 many TGTGCCAGCAGCCCCGGACAGGACAATCAGCCCCAGCATTTT CASSPGQDNQPQHF
TRBJ2-1 NA TRBV19 NA TGTGCCAGTAGTATAGAAGAGGGGGGGGGCTACAATGAGCAGTTCTTC CASSIEEGGGYNEQFF
TRBJ1-6 NA TRBV7-6 NA TGTGCCAGCAGCCCGAAAGGCACCGGGAACACCTATAATTCACCCCTCCACTTT CASSPKGTGNTYNSPLHF
TRBJ1-5 NA TRBV6-2/TRBV6-3 many TGTGCCAGCAGGCCCGACAGCCATCAGCCCCAGCATTTT CASRPDSHQPQHF
TRBJ2-1 TRBD1 TRBV24-1 NA TGTGCCACCAGTGCAAACAGGGGCTCCTACAATGAGCAGTTCTTC CATSANRGSYNEQFF
TRBJ2-1 NA TRBV9 many TGTGCCAGCAGCGTAGTTGGGGGACGGGCAAGCTCCTACAATGAGCAGTTCTTC CASSVVGGRASSYNEQFF
TRBJ2-7 NA TRBV19 NA TGTGCCAGTAGTTACGCTGAGGGTCGCTACGAGCAGTACTTC CASSYAEGRYEQYF
TRBJ2-7 TRBD2 TRBV4-1 NA TGCGCCAGCAGCCGAGTATTCGGACTAGCGGTCTACGAGCAGTACTTC CASSRVFGLAVYEQYF
TRBJ1-5 TRBD1 TRBV20-1 few TGCAGTGCTAGACCAGGGGGCCGTCAGCCCCAGCATTTT CSARPGGRQPQHF
TRBJ2-4 NA TRBV20-1 NA TGCAGTGCCCAAGGGGGGTCCGCCAAAAACATTCAGTACTTC CSAQGGSAKNIQYF
TRBJ2-1 TRBD1 TRBV7-3 NA TGTGCCAGCAGCATAACCGGGACAGGGAGGTACAATGAGCAGTTCTTC CASSITGTGRYNEQFF
TRBJ2-1 TRBD2 TRBV7-3 NA TGTGCCAGCAGCTTCCGGACTAGCGGGAGGAATGAGCAGTTCTTC CASSFRTSGRNEQFF
TRBJ1-3 NA TRBV30 medium-sized TGTGCCTGGAGTGTCTCGGGTTCTGGAAACACCATATATTTT CAWSVSGSGNTIYF
TRBJ1-2 NA TRBV2 NA TGTGCCAGCAGTCCCGACAGGCAAAATGGCTACACCTTC CASSPDRQNGYTF
TRBJ2-1 NA TRBV7-3 NA TGTGCCAGCAGCACGGATAGCGGTACCTACAATGAGCAGTTCTTC CASSTDSGTYNEQFF
TRBJ1-6 NA TRBV6-5 many TGTGCCAGCAGTTACACTGGGGCTCTCTTGGGTTCACCCCTCCACTTT CASSYTGALLGSPLHF
TRBJ1-2 TRBD1 TRBV2 NA TGTGCCAGGGGTGGGGACAGGGCCTATGGCTACACCTTC CARGGDRAYGYTF
TRBJ2-7 NA TRBV7-7 NA TGTGCTAGCAGCTTAGGGGGGACTGGAGAGCAGTACTTC CASSLGGTGEQYF
TRBJ2-5 NA TRBV3-1 NA TGTGCCAGCAGCCAGAGGGAACAAGAGACCCAGTACTTC CASSQREQETQYF
TRBJ1-6 NA TRBV3-1 many TGTGCCAGCAGCTCCGGGACCGAAAATTCACCCCTCCACTTT CASSSGTENSPLHF
TRBJ2-5 NA TRBV2 medium-sized TGTGCCAGCGGGATCTCTGGGGTAGAGACCCAGTACTTC CASGISGVETQYF
TRBJ2-7 TRBD1 TRBV20-1 NA TGCAGTGCTAGAGAGAGGGGACAGGCAATATACGAGCAGTACTTC CSARERGQAIYEQYF
TRBJ2-7 NA TRBV10-3 NA TGTGCCATCAGTGAGGGTTTTTACGAGCAGTACTTC CAISEGFYEQYF
TRBJ2-5 NA TRBV9 few TGTGCCAGCAGCGTATTTAGCGACCAGCAAGAGACCCAGTACTTC CASSVFSDQQETQYF
TRBJ2-7 TRBD1 TRBV7-7 NA TGTGCTAGCAGCCTAGGACAGGGTGGAACCGGGGAGCTGTACTTC CASSLGQGGTGELYF
TRBJ2-3 TRBD2 TRBV9 NA TGTGCCAGCAGCGTGTGGGGGGGGGGAGATACGCAGTATTTT CASSVWGGGDTQYF
TRBJ2-7 NA TRBV20-1 medium-sized TGCAGTGCTAGGGAACCCCAGGGCGAGCAGTACTTC CSAREPQGEQYF